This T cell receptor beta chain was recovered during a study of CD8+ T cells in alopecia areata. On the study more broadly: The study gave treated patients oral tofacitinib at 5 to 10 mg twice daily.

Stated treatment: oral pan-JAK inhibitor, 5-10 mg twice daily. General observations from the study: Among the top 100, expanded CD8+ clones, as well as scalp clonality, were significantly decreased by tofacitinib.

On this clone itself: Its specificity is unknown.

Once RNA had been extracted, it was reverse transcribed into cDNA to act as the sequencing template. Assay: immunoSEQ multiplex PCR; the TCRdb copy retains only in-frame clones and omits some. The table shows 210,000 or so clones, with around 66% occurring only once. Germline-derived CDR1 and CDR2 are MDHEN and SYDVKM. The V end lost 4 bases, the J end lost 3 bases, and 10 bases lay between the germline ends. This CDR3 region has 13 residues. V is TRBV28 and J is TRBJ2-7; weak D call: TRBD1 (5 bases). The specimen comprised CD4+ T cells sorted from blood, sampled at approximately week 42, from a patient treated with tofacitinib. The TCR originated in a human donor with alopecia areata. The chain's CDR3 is CASSSGQGYEQYF. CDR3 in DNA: TGTGCCAGCAGTTCCGGTCAGGGCTACGAGCAGTACTTC.